This T cell receptor (beta chain) was profiled in a study of blood T cells in healthy people across ages (dated by TCRdb to 2014 to 2015). Concerning the study at large: Template switching captured roughly one uniquely barcoded TCR beta cDNA molecule per two T cells in model experiments. The study analyzed two additional independent replicas of 1 million unique cDNA reads from the same blood draw for two donors, one aged 18 to 30 and one aged 80 or older. To avoid experimental bias, donors of different ages were randomly spread across the sequencing lanes. The donors were split into four age groups: young (average around 17 years), middle-aged (roughly 39), aged (roughly 60) and long-lived (roughly 86). To track age-related changes in TCR beta repertoire diversity, the study relied on deep sequencing normalized with unique cDNA molecular identifiers. Overall study results and their limits: The CMV infection status of donors was not known, potentially confounding age-related changes in expanded clonotypes. Because profiling used bulk unsorted PBMCs, naive and antigen-experienced compartments could not be compared conclusively. There was a strong correlation between observed TCR beta diversity and the percentage of naive T cells measured by flow cytometry. Estimates of total diversity based on one million sequenced T cells were regarded as lower bounds and as underestimates. Compared with the aged group, more naive CD4+ T cells, fewer expanded clones and increased TCR diversity were shown by the long-lived group, suggesting age selection. As age increased, observed TCR beta diversity per million T cells dropped in a roughly linear way, and a significant reduction was already evident by age 40.

Donors were 40 or so systemically healthy Caucasian individuals from Russia aged roughly 6 to 90 years. Approximately 10 milliliters of peripheral blood were collected from each donor into EDTA-treated Vacutainer tubes. Ficoll-Paque density-gradient centrifugation was used to isolate PBMCs, with at least 7 million obtained per sample. Total RNA, at least 6 micrograms per sample, was extracted from PBMCs with Trizol reagent. For every donor, flow cytometry on a PBMC aliquot measured the percentage of naive CD45RAhigh/CD27high T cells. The CDR3 goes from the cysteine to the phenylalanine over 16 residues. Solely the CDR3 DNA is kept, with 48 bases framed from the first base. CDR1 LNHNV and CDR2 YYDKDF are derived from the germline V gene (reference sequence). Cut back by 0 bases and 2 bases, the V and J ends lie 14 bases apart. This clonotype was detected only a few times. Its binding antigen is unknown. There are no base qualities to consult, and no much larger clone falls within one base.

Library prep was done by 5' RACE. The instrument given in TCRdb is Illumina HiSeq 2500. A second about 7 to 11 cycle PCR used a sample-barcoded 5' primer and a J-beta primer mix. Each TCR beta cDNA molecule received a unique molecular identifier from a template-switch 5' adaptor carrying 12 random nucleotides. Each sample yielded at least 2.5 million CDR3-containing paired-end reads. First-strand cDNA synthesis was performed from all RNA using the Mint cDNA synthesis kit, with priming by a TRBC-specific oligonucleotide. Following uracil-DNA glycosylase treatment, all cDNA underwent a first 18-cycle PCR with the universal primers M1SS and BC2_uni_R. As for the authors' bioinformatics: Each sample was normalized by randomly selecting 1 million high-quality reads, each carrying a distinct molecular identifier. Instead of being binned into consensus sequences, reads that shared molecular identifiers were thrown out. MiTCR, set to a Q25 quality threshold and the strictest error-elimination algorithm, was used for CDR3 identification, clonotype clustering and error correction. A nonparametric unseen species model using Euler transformation provided a lower-bound estimate of total TCR beta diversity. TCRdb reprocessed the public reads (quality trimming at Q25 with fastp, clone calling with MiXCR) and kept in-frame beta chains. Identical CDR3 proteins give one entry, which carries the most common genes and DNA. TCRdb, not the authors, supplied the V and J calls. Here the sample has about 1,500,000 distinct CDR3 sequences; 35% to 45% occur a single time. The top ten clones comprise around 8% of the sample.

The chain is assembled from TRBV15 and TRBJ2-7, with no D gene named confidently. This receptor was taken from a woman younger than 35 in good health. Material: blood. The DNA is TGTGCCACCAGCAGAGATCTGCCGAGCCTCGCCTACGAGCAGTACTTC. This is translated as CATSRDLPSLAYEQYF.